This is a list of T cell receptor beta chains from one sample in a study of molecular identifiers for immune sequencing clone quantification. One entry per CDR3 protein results from TCRdb running MiXCR on the PCR reads. The data show about 640,000 distinct CDR3 sequences, 15% to 20% seen once. Sequences were obtained from naive CD8+ T cells from blood, with Jurkat cell RNA spiked in. Receptors were obtained from a human donor in good health. Some libraries in this study had Jurkat cell RNA spiked in. Each CDR3 is given with its conserved first and last residue. D genes are given only for firm matches. Some rows mark clone size as missing; the rest say once, few, many or name a class of expanded clone.

CDR3 DNA	CDR3 protein	V gene	J gene	D gene	clone size
TGTGCCAGCAGTTTAGCGCCCTTCAGGGACAGTACCTACGAGCAGTACTTC	CASSLAPFRDSTYEQYF	TRBV12-3/TRBV12-4	TRBJ2-7	TRBD1	-
TGTGCCAGCAGCTCAGGTGACAGGGTGGACGAGCAGTACTTC	CASSSGDRVDEQYF	TRBV7-9	TRBJ2-7	TRBD1	few
TGCAGTGCTAGAGACTCGACAGGGGTGCCCTACGAGCAGTACTTC	CSARDSTGVPYEQYF	TRBV20-1	TRBJ2-7	TRBD1	many
TGTGCCAGCAGCGTAGCACAGGGATTCACAGATACGCAGTATTTT	CASSVAQGFTDTQYF	TRBV9	TRBJ2-3	-	-
TGTGCCATCAGCGACAGGGACGGGACCCAGTACTTC	CAISDRDGTQYF	TRBV10-3	TRBJ2-5	TRBD1	few
TGTGCCAGCAGCCCTCACTGGACACCGAGCTACAATGAGCAGTTCTTC	CASSPHWTPSYNEQFF	TRBV7-3	TRBJ2-1	-	-
TGCAGTGCTAGCCCTTACGGACGGAAAGGTGGGACCGGGGAGCCGTTTTTT	CSASPYGRKGGTGEPFF	TRBV20-1	TRBJ2-2	-	-
TGTGCCAGCAGTTACGTAGGGTTCGACAATGAGCAGTTCTTC	CASSYVGFDNEQFF	TRBV6-2/TRBV6-3	TRBJ2-1	-	few
TGTGCCAGCAGTTACTTGGACAGGGGGCGACGGAACTATGGCTACACCTTC	CASSYLDRGRRNYGYTF	TRBV6-2/TRBV6-3	TRBJ1-2	TRBD1	few
TGTGCCAGCAGCTTGCGGGGAGATACGCAGTATTTT	CASSLRGDTQYF	TRBV27	TRBJ2-3	-	many
TGCAGTGCTAGACGGTCAGTGAGGGACACCGGGGAGCTGTTTTTT	CSARRSVRDTGELFF	TRBV20-1	TRBJ2-2	-	many
TGTGCCAGCAGCTTACGGACAGGGTTGGAGGAGACCCAGTACTTC	CASSLRTGLEETQYF	TRBV7-9	TRBJ2-5	TRBD1	many
TGCGCCAGCAGTCCTAACCGCGGACTAGCGGGAGGATCGGGTCGCCACGAGCAGTACTTC	CASSPNRGLAGGSGRHEQYF	TRBV23-1	TRBJ2-7	TRBD2	-
TGTGCCAGCATGGAGGCAGGGTACGAGCAGTACTTC	CASMEAGYEQYF	TRBV6-1	TRBJ2-7	-	many
TGTGCCACCAGCAGAGCTGGTTACACTGAAGCTTTCTTT	CATSRAGYTEAFF	TRBV15	TRBJ1-1	-	many
TGTGCCAGCAGCCAAGAAGGAGGAGGAGGTATTTCCTACGAGCAGTACTTC	CASSQEGGGGISYEQYF	TRBV4-2	TRBJ2-7	-	-
TGTGCCAGCAGCTTTGGGGCTGCCCCATCTCAAGAGACCCAGTACTTC	CASSFGAAPSQETQYF	TRBV7-7	TRBJ2-5	-	many
TGTGCCAGCAGCTTAAGCGCCAGGGGAGGCGCCTTACCCTACAATGAGCAGTTCTTC	CASSLSARGGALPYNEQFF	TRBV11-2	TRBJ2-1	-	many
TGTGCCAGCAAACCAGGTCGATCGGGGGCTGGGGAGCTGTTTTTT	CASKPGRSGAGELFF	TRBV28	TRBJ2-2	-	many